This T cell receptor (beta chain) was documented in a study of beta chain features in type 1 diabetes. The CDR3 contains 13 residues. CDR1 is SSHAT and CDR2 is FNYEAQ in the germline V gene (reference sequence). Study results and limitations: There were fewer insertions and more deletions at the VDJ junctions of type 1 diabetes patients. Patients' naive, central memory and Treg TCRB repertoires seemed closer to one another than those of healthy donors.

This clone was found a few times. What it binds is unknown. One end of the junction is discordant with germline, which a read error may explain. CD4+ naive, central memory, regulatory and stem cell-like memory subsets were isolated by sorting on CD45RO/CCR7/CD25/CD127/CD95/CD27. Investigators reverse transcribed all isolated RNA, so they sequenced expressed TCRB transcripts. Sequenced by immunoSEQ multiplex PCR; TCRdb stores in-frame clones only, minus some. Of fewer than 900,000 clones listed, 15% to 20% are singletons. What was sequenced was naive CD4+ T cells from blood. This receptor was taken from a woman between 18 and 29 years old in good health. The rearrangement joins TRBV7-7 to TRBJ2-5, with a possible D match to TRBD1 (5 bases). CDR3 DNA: TGTGCTAGCAGCGCGGACATCCAAGAGACCCAGTACTTC. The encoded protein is CASSADIQETQYF.